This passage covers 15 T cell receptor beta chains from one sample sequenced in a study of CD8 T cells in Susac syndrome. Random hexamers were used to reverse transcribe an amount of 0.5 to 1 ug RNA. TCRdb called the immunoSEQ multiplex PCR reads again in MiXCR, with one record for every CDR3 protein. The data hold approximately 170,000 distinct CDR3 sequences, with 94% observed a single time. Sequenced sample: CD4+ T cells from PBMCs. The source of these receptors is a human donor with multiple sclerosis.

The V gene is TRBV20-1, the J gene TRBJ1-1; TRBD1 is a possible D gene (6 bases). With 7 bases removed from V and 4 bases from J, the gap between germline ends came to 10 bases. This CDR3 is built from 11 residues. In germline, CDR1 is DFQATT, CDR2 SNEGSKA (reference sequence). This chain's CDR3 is CSGGGSTEAFF. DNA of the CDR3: TGCAGTGGAGGGGGGAGCACTGAAGCTTTCTTT.

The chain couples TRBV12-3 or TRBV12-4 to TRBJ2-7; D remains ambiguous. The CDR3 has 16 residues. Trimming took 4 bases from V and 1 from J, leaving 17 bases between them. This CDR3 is CASSSTLGHLSYEQYF. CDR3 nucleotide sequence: TGTGCCAGCAGTTCAACCCTGGGCCATTTATCCTACGAGCAGTACTTC.

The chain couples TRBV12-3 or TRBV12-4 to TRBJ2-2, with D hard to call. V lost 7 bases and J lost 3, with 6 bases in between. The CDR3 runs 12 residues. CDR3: CASTRDTGELFF. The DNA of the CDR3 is TGTGCCAGCACCCGGGACACCGGGGAGCTGTTTTTT.

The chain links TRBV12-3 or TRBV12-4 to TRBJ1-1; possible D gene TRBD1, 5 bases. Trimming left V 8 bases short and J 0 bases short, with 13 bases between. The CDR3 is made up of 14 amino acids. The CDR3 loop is CASRPWGMNTEAFF. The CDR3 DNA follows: TGTGCCAGCCGCCCGTGGGGCATGAACACTGAAGCTTTCTTT.

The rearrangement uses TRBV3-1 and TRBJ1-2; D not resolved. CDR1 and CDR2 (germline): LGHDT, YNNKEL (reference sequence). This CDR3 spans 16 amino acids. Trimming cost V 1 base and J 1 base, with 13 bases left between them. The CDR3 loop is CASSQVRVRGNYGYTF. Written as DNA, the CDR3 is TGTGCCAGCAGCCAAGTCCGTGTGCGGGGTAACTATGGCTACACCTTC.

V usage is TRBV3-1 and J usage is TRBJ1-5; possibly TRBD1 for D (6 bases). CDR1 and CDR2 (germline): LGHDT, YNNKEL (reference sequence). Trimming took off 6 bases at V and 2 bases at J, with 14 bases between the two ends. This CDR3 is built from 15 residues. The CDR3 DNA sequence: TGTGCCAGCAGTAAAGGGGGAGACGGCAATCAGCCCCAGCATTTT. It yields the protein CASSKGGDGNQPQHF.

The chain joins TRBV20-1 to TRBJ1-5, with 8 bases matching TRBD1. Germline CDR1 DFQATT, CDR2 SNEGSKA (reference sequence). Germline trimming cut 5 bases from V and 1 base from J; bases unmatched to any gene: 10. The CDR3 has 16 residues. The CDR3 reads CSASDRGGYSNQPQHF. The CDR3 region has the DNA TGCAGTGCTTCAGACAGGGGAGGGTACAGCAATCAGCCCCAGCATTTT.

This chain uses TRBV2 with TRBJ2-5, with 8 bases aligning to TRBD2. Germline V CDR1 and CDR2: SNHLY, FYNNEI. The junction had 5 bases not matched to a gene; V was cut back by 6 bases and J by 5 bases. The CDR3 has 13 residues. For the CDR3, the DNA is TGTGCCAGCAGCGGAGCGGGAGTGGAGACCCAGTACTTC. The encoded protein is CASSGAGVETQYF. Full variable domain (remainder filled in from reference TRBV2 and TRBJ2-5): EPEVTQTPSHQVTQMGQEVILRCVPISNHLYFYWYRQILGQKVEFLVSFYNNEISEKSEIFDDQFSVERPDGSNFTLKIRSTKLEDSAMYFCASSGAGVETQYFGPGTRLLVL.

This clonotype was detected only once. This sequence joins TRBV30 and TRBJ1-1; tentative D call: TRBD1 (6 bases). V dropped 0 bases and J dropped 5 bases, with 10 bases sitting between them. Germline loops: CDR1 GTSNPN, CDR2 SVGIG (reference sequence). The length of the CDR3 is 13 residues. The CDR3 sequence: CAWSVRGATEAFF. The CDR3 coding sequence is TGTGCCTGGAGTGTACGGGGGGCGACTGAAGCTTTCTTT.

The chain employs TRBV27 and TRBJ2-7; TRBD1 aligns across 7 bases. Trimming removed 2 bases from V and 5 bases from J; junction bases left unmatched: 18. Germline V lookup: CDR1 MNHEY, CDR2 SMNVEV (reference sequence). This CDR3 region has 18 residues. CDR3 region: CASSLRLQTGLGRNEQYF. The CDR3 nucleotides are TGTGCCAGCAGTTTAAGGCTTCAGACAGGGCTTGGAAGAAACGAGCAGTACTTC.

Here the CDR3 reads CASSLSSRVVETQYF. The CDR3 DNA sequence: TGTGCCAGCAGTTTATCTTCCAGGGTCGTAGAGACCCAGTACTTC. The chain is built from TRBV12-3 or TRBV12-4 and TRBJ2-5; perhaps TRBD1 as D (5 bases). With 2 bases removed from V and 4 bases from J, the gap between germline ends came to 14 bases. The CDR3 is 15 amino acids.

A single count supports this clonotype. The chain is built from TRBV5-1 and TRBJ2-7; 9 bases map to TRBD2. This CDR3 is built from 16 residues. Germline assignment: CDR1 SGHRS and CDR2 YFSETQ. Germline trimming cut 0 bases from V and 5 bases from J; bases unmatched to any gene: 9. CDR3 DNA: TGCGCCAGCAGCTTGGCTTTTAGCGGGAGTTCGCACGAGCAGTACTTC. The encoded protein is CASSLAFSGSSHEQYF. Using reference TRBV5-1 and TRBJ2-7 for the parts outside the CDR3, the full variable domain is KAGVTQTPRYLIKTRGQQVTLSCSPISGHRSVSWYQQTPGQGLQFLFEYFSETQRNKGNFPGRFSGRQFSNSRSEMNVSTLELGDSALYLCASSLAFSGSSHEQYFGPGTRLTVT.

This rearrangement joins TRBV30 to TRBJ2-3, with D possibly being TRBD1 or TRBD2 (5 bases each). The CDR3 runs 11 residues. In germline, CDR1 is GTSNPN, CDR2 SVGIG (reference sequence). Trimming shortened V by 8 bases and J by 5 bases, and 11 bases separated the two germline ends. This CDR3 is CARGLGDTQYF. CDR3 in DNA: TGTGCCCGGGGCTTAGGAGATACGCAGTATTTT.

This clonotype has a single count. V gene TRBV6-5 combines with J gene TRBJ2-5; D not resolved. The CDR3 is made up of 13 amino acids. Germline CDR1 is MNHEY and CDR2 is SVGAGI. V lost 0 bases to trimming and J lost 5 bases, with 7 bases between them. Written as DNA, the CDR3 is TGTGCCAGCAGTTACTCTGGGTGGGAGACCCAGTACTTC. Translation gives CASSYSGWETQYF.

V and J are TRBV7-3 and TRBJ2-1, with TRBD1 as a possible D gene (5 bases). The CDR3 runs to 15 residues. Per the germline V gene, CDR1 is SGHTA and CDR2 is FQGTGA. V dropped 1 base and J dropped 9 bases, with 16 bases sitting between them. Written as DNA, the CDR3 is TGTGCCAGCAGCTTAAACCACCCAGGGCAGGGTGAGCAGTTCTTC. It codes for CASSLNHPGQGEQFF.